These 16 T cell receptor beta chains share one sample of origin, sequenced in a study of long-term antiretroviral therapy in people with HIV. The immunoSEQ assay was v3.0, run at survey level. Data came from immunoSEQ multiplex PCR; TCRdb stores just in-frame clones and leaves some out. The data show tens of thousands of clones, roughly 86% seen once. Sequencing used unsorted PBMCs, obtained 0.1 years before starting antiretroviral therapy. The receptors were gathered from a woman aged 45-65 years with HIV.

This chain links TRBV30 with TRBJ1-1, with no clear D. The V gene's germline CDR1 is GTSNPN and CDR2 SVGIG (reference sequence). V was shortened by 2 bases and J by 4 bases, with 2 bases between the two germline ends. This CDR3 has 10 residues. CDR3 sequence reads: CAWSRTEAFF. CDR3 nucleotide sequence: TGTGCCTGGAGTCGCACTGAAGCTTTCTTT.

This clone was picked up one time. The gene calls are TRBV4-1 and TRBJ2-5, with 11 bases fitting TRBD2. Germline V CDR1 and CDR2: MGHRA, YSYEKL. The CDR3 has 16 residues. With V trimmed by 4 bases and J by 0 bases, 4 bases remained unmatched. The CDR3 DNA sequence: TGCGCCAGCAGCCTACGACTAGCGGGGTACCAAGAGACCCAGTACTTC. Translated, it gives CASSLRLAGYQETQYF.

This chain connects TRBV7-8 to TRBJ2-7, with 7 bases that match TRBD1. This CDR3 contains 18 residues. Germline V gene sequence: CDR1 SGHVS, CDR2 FQNEAQ. J gave up 5 bases and V 1 base, and 17 bases lay outside the gene matches. CDR3 in amino acids: CASSLDLRQGGSLHEQYF. For the CDR3, the DNA is TGTGCCAGCAGCTTAGACCTAAGACAGGGTGGTAGTTTGCACGAGCAGTACTTC.

This clone was detected only once. V gene TRBV7-9 combines with J gene TRBJ2-3; weak D call: TRBD2 (5 bases). Between the trimmed V and J ends, which lost 3 bases and 6 bases, there was a span of 10 bases. Germline V gene sequence: CDR1 SEHNR, CDR2 FQNEAQ (reference sequence). CDR3 length equals 13 residues. For the CDR3, the DNA is TGTGCCAGCAGCTTCCCCCGCGGGGATACGCAGTATTTT. This encodes CASSFPRGDTQYF.

The V gene is TRBV5-1, the J gene TRBJ2-3; 8 bases match TRBD1. Looked up from germline, CDR1 is SGHRS and CDR2 is YFSETQ. The CDR3 is made up of 16 amino acids. V trimming: 0 bases; J trimming: 3 bases; junction bases outside the gene matches: 6. The CDR3 region is CASSLAAGGATDTQYF. In DNA, the CDR3 is TGCGCCAGCAGCTTGGCCGCAGGGGGCGCAACAGATACGCAGTATTTT.

The rearrangement uses TRBV5-6 and TRBJ1-1; 10 nucleotides line up with TRBD1. The germline V gene has CDR1 SGHDT and CDR2 YYEEEE. The junction had 4 bases not matched to a gene; V was cut back by 4 bases and J by 1 base. The CDR3 runs to 15 residues. The CDR3 here is CASSLDRGQNTEAFF. In nucleotides, the CDR3 is TGTGCCAGCAGCCTAGACAGGGGGCAGAACACTGAAGCTTTCTTT.

Note on this clone: A read error may account for a junction end that differs from germline. This chain uses TRBV5-5 with TRBJ1-6; possibly TRBD1 for D (6 bases). The CDR3 loop spans 16 amino acids. In germline, CDR1 is SGHKS, CDR2 YYEKEE (reference sequence). CDR3 nucleotides: TGTGCCAGCAGTTTGGACAGCCCCTACTTGGTTTCACCCCTCCACTTT. This gives the protein CASSLDSPYLVSPLHF.

The V gene is TRBV9, the J gene TRBJ2-5, with D possibly being TRBD1 or TRBD2 (7 bases each). The germline V gene has CDR1 SGDLS and CDR2 YYNGEE. This CDR3 has 18 amino acids. Trimming removed 0 bases at V and 2 bases at J, with 20 bases between. For the CDR3, the DNA is TGTGCCAGCAGCGTAGCTAGCGTGGCAGGGGGGGGACAAGAGACCCAGTACTTC. This codes for CASSVASVAGGGQETQYF.

V gene TRBV7-2 combines with J gene TRBJ2-1; D remains unclear. Per germline, CDR1 SGHTA and CDR2 FQGNSA. Trimming removed 3 bases from V and 8 bases from J, with 5 bases in between. This CDR3 is 11 amino acids long. For the CDR3, the DNA is TGTGCCAGCAGCTTTCGTGATGAGCAGTTCTTC. This gives the protein CASSFRDEQFF.

Concerning this clone: Other DNA variants within this sample encode the same CDR3. The CDR3 DNA reads TGTGCCAGCAGTTCTGAGACCAACACCGGGGAGCTGTTTTTT. Translated: CASSSETNTGELFF. The V call is TRBV2, the J call TRBJ2-2; D ambiguous. Per germline, CDR1 SNHLY and CDR2 FYNNEI. Trimming left V 5 bases short and J 2 bases short, with 9 bases between. CDR3 length: 14 amino acids.

This chain links TRBV5-6 with TRBJ2-7; 9 bases match TRBD2. Trimming took 4 bases from V and 3 from J; bases not matched to a gene: 5. The CDR3 runs to 14 residues. From germline, CDR1 is SGHDT and CDR2 YYEEEE. The CDR3 sequence: CASSPGLARYEQYF. In DNA form, the CDR3 reads TGTGCCAGCAGCCCCGGACTAGCGCGCTACGAGCAGTACTTC.

The chain combines TRBV6-5 with TRBJ1-6; D gene ambiguous. CDR1 is MNHEY and CDR2 is SVGAGI in the germline V gene. The CDR3 has 14 amino acids. Trimming shortened V by 4 bases and J by 6 bases, and 10 bases separated the two germline ends. The CDR3 sequence is CASSSGRVNSPLHF. The CDR3, as DNA: TGTGCCAGCAGTTCTGGCCGGGTTAATTCACCCCTCCACTTT.

The rearrangement links TRBV5-4 to TRBJ1-4, with 8 bases matching TRBD1. The germline gives CDR1 SGHNT, CDR2 YYREEE (reference sequence). Trimming took 7 bases from V and 8 from J; bases not matched to a gene: 10. This CDR3 region has 14 residues. This CDR3 is CASAFGTGTEKLFF. The CDR3 coding sequence is TGTGCCAGCGCCTTTGGGACAGGTACCGAAAAACTGTTTTTT.

This rearrangement joins TRBV5-4 to TRBJ2-7; D not certain. Trimming cost V 5 bases and J 2 bases, with 11 bases left between them. Germline V gene lookup returns CDR1 SGHNT and CDR2 YYREEE (reference sequence). This CDR3 spans 13 amino acids. The CDR3 DNA follows: TGTGCCAGCAGGACGGAATATACCTACGAGCAGTACTTC. Amino acids: CASRTEYTYEQYF.

The V gene is TRBV6-6, the J gene TRBJ2-7; D is unclear. The germline gives CDR1 MNHNY, CDR2 SVGAGI (reference sequence). V lost 0 bases to trimming and J lost 7 bases, with 19 bases between them. This CDR3 comprises 16 residues. CDR3 sequence (DNA): TGTGCCAGCAGTTACTCGGTCAGGCCCTCACCCCCGGAGCAGTACTTC. This gives the protein CASSYSVRPSPPEQYF.

As DNA, the CDR3 is TGTGCCAGCAGCAGTAGACAGGGGATCTCCTACGAGCAGTACTTC. Translated: CASSSRQGISYEQYF. This chain connects TRBV7-2 to TRBJ2-7, with 8 bases identical to TRBD1. V dropped 5 bases and J dropped 0; count of bases not matched to a gene: 6. This CDR3 has 15 amino acids. Germline values: CDR1 SGHTA, CDR2 FQGNSA.